One and the same sample provided the 24 T cell receptor beta chains below, sequenced in a study of blood T cell repertoires in COVID-19. Sequencing was performed with immunoSEQ multiplex PCR; in TCRdb, only in-frame clones are kept and a portion is missing. In the table there are around 250,000 clones, roughly 80% of which are singletons. The sequencing sample was made of peripheral blood. These receptors were collected from a woman aged 18-35 years with acute or convalescent COVID-19.

This sequence joins TRBV27 and TRBJ2-3; tentatively, D is TRBD1 (6 bases). V lost 6 bases to trimming and J lost 2 bases, with 18 bases between them. The CDR3 sequence is 16 residues long. Germline values: CDR1 MNHEY, CDR2 SMNVEV (reference sequence). Here the CDR3 DNA reads TGTGCCAGCAGCCTAACCAGGGGCTACCCCACAGATACGCAGTATTTT. Amino acid sequence: CASSLTRGYPTDTQYF.

This clone has more than one count but fewer than ten. The chain employs TRBV15 and TRBJ2-1; TRBD2 agrees at 8 bases. Germline CDR1 and CDR2: LNHNV and YYDKDF (reference sequence). V lost 4 bases to trimming and J lost 4 bases; unmatched junction nucleotides: 6. The CDR3 is 15 amino acids. CDR3 nucleotides: TGTGCCACCAGCATCGGGAGGGGTCCATACAATGAGCAGTTCTTC. This translates into CATSIGRGPYNEQFF.

The chain has TRBV7-2 and TRBJ2-7; TRBD1 agrees at 7 bases. CDR1 SGHTA and CDR2 FQGNSA come from the germline V gene. The CDR3 is 15 amino acids. The V gene end was trimmed by 2 bases and the J gene end by 3 bases; junction bases not matched to a gene: 7. The CDR3 nucleotides are TGTGCCAGCAGCTTATCCAACAGGGGCAACTACGAGCAGTACTTC. Protein sequence: CASSLSNRGNYEQYF.

The V and J genes are TRBV12-3 or TRBV12-4 and TRBJ1-2; tentative D call: TRBD1 (6 bases). V was trimmed by 5 bases and J by 8 bases, leaving 15 bases between them. The CDR3 contains 13 residues. This CDR3 reads CASSRDWTAGYTF. CDR3 in DNA: TGTGCCAGCAGTAGGGATTGGACAGCCGGCTACACCTTC.

The J gene is TRBJ2-7, the V gene TRBV30; tentative D call: TRBD1 (6 bases). The CDR3 extends over 15 amino acids. Trimming removed 5 bases at V and 0 bases at J, with 17 bases between. Germline CDR1 and CDR2: GTSNPN and SVGIG (reference sequence). The CDR3 nucleotides are TGTGCCTGGGACCGCCAGGGGCTAAGCTCCTACGAGCAGTACTTC. It encodes CAWDRQGLSSYEQYF.

This chain connects TRBV7-8 to TRBJ2-5; 7 bases agree with TRBD1. CDR3 length: 15 residues. J gave up 1 base and V 0 bases, and 2 bases lay outside the gene matches. CDR1 and CDR2 from the germline V gene are SGHVS and FQNEAQ. CDR3: CASSLAGQAQETQYF. CDR3 in DNA: TGTGCCAGCAGCTTAGCCGGACAGGCCCAAGAGACCCAGTACTTC.

This clone was found a few times. V gene TRBV19 combines with J gene TRBJ1-6, with a weak D call TRBD1 (5 bases). The CDR3 runs to 13 residues. Trimming cost V 2 bases and J 10 bases, with 9 bases left between them. Germline V gene lookup returns CDR1 LNHDA and CDR2 SQIVND (reference sequence). This CDR3 is CASSIQGESPLHF. The CDR3 coding sequence is TGTGCCAGTAGTATACAAGGGGAATCACCCCTCCACTTT.

The chain couples TRBV27 to TRBJ2-1, with D possibly being TRBD1 (5 bases). Germline CDR1 MNHEY, CDR2 SMNVEV (reference sequence). With 3 bases removed from V and 3 bases from J, the gap between germline ends came to 12 bases. The CDR3 loop spans 15 amino acids. DNA for the CDR3: TGTGCCAGCAGTTTGTCGACAGATGACTACAATGAGCAGTTCTTC. This encodes CASSLSTDDYNEQFF.

This rearrangement joins TRBV19 to TRBJ2-2; D gene ambiguous. Trimming cost V 3 bases and J 5 bases, with 10 bases left between them. The CDR3 runs to 14 residues. Looked up from germline, CDR1 is LNHDA and CDR2 is SQIVND (reference sequence). DNA for the CDR3: TGTGCCAGTAGTATCGAGGTGTGGACCGGGGAGCTGTTTTTT. Its translation is CASSIEVWTGELFF.

The gene calls are TRBV4-3 and TRBJ2-1; 8 bases are a match to TRBD2. The CDR3 has 15 residues. Germline CDR1 LGHNA, CDR2 YSLEER. V shed 0 bases, J shed 12 bases, and the junction held 10 bases outside the gene matches. The CDR3 DNA reads as TGCGCCAGCAGCCAAGATCCCGGACTAGCTGGGACGCAGTTCTTC. This translates into CASSQDPGLAGTQFF.

The CDR3 DNA is TGCGCCAGCAGCTTGGCCGCCAGGACAGTGCGGGGGGGGAACAATCAGCCCCAGCATTTT. Translating it yields CASSLAARTVRGGNNQPQHF. This chain connects TRBV5-1 to TRBJ1-5, with D tentatively TRBD1 (6 bases). The V end lost 0 bases, the J end lost 3 bases, and 25 bases lay between the germline ends. CDR1 is SGHRS, CDR2 YFSETQ, per germline. This CDR3 region has 20 residues.

V is TRBV3-1 (or the pseudogene TRBV3-2) and J is TRBJ2-7; 8 bases match TRBD2. Trimming removed 0 bases from V and 3 bases from J; junction bases left unmatched: 7. Germline V gene sequence: CDR1 LGHDT, CDR2 YNNKEL (reference sequence). There are 16 residues in the CDR3. Written as DNA, the CDR3 is TGTGCCAGCAGCCAAGATTCCCTAGCGGGCCTCTACGAGCAGTACTTC. Amino acids: CASSQDSLAGLYEQYF.

This chain connects TRBV9 to TRBJ1-2; 12 bases align to TRBD1. V lost 0 bases, J lost 7 bases, and 7 bases stayed unmatched. This CDR3 spans 16 amino acids. In germline, CDR1 is SGDLS, CDR2 YYNGEE. The CDR3: CASSVGGTGGVSGYTF. The CDR3 nucleotides read TGTGCCAGCAGCGTAGGGGGGACAGGGGGCGTATCTGGCTACACCTTC.

The chain uses TRBV5-6 and TRBJ2-7; TRBD2 matches 14 bases. Germline V gene lookup returns CDR1 SGHDT and CDR2 YYEEEE. CDR3 size: 17 residues. The ends lost 2 bases at V and 1 base at J; junction bases unmatched: 5. In nucleotides, the CDR3 is TGTGCCAGCAGCTTCGAAAGACTAGCGGGAGGGTCCTACGAGCAGTACTTC. Protein product: CASSFERLAGGSYEQYF. Full variable domain (rest looked up from reference TRBV5-6 and TRBJ2-7): DAGVTQSPTHLIKTRGQQVTLRCSPKSGHDTVSWYQQALGQGPQFIFQYYEEEERQRGNFPDRFSGHQFPNYSSELNVNALLLGDSALYLCASSFERLAGGSYEQYFGPGTRLTVT.

The V call is TRBV6-1, the J call TRBJ1-5; the match to TRBD1 covers 8 bases. The V and J ends lost 0 bases and 6 bases, in that order; junction bases with no gene match: 7. Germline lookup yields CDR1 MNHNS and CDR2 SASEGT. The CDR3 contains 16 residues. The CDR3: CASSEAATGVAQPQHF. The DNA of the CDR3 is TGTGCCAGCAGTGAAGCCGCGACAGGGGTCGCTCAGCCCCAGCATTTT.

This clone was counted only a few times. The chain links TRBV11-2 to TRBJ1-2, with D perhaps TRBD1 (5 bases). The germline V gene has CDR1 SGHAT and CDR2 FQNNGV. Trimming cost V 5 bases and J 8 bases, with 21 bases left between them. The CDR3 is 15 residues long. The CDR3 DNA reads TGTGCCAGCAGCCTCGAACCAGGGAAAGTGCACGGCTACACCTTC. It translates to CASSLEPGKVHGYTF.

The chain couples TRBV30 to TRBJ2-7, with 10 bases that match TRBD1. Trimming at V came to 4 bases and at J to 4 bases, leaving 4 bases not matched to a gene. Germline CDR1 and CDR2: GTSNPN and SVGIG (reference sequence). The CDR3 sequence is 13 residues long. Here the CDR3 reads CAWTRDRGYEQYF. DNA for the CDR3: TGTGCCTGGACTCGGGACAGGGGATACGAGCAGTACTTC.

The chain combines TRBV29-1 with TRBJ2-7, with TRBD2 matching 7 bases. V lost 2 bases and J lost 4; bases outside the gene matches: 11. There are 15 residues in the CDR3. The germline V gene encodes CDR1 SQVTM and CDR2 ANQGSEA. The CDR3 spells CSVESDSGIGYEQYF. The DNA for the CDR3 is TGCAGCGTTGAATCCGACAGCGGGATAGGATACGAGCAGTACTTC.

This clone has a single count. This chain links TRBV19 with TRBJ2-5; D might be TRBD2 (6 bases). Germline V CDR1 and CDR2: LNHDA, SQIVND (reference sequence). Trimming removed 6 bases from V and 3 bases from J, with 11 bases in between. CDR3 length: 13 amino acids. The CDR3: CASRISGEETQYF. DNA for the CDR3: TGTGCCAGTAGAATTAGCGGAGAAGAGACCCAGTACTTC.

The rearrangement uses TRBV6-4 and TRBJ2-1, with 11 bases fitting TRBD2. Germline V gene data show CDR1 as MRHNA and CDR2 as SNTAGT. The CDR3 sequence is 14 residues long. With V trimmed by 6 bases and J by 7 bases, 5 bases remained unmatched. The DNA of the CDR3 is TGTGCCAGCAGCCCGGGACTAGCGGTGAATGAGCAGTTCTTC. Translated, it gives CASSPGLAVNEQFF.

This chain joins TRBV13 and TRBJ2-7, with D possibly matching TRBD2 (6 bases). Trimming shortened V by 2 bases and J by 0 bases, and 14 bases separated the two germline ends. Germline V CDR1 and CDR2: PRHDT, FYEKMQ (reference sequence). This CDR3 region has 16 residues. Here the CDR3 reads CASSLLSRRGSYEQYF. CDR3 nucleotide sequence: TGTGCCAGCAGCTTACTGTCTCGGCGGGGCTCCTACGAGCAGTACTTC.

The chain links TRBV30 to TRBJ1-1, with no clear D. The germline V gene has CDR1 GTSNPN and CDR2 SVGIG (reference sequence). V gave up 4 bases and J gave up 4 bases, with 13 bases separating them. The CDR3 contains 13 residues. The CDR3 loop is CAWNFGPGTEAFF. CDR3 sequence (DNA): TGTGCCTGGAATTTTGGTCCGGGCACTGAAGCTTTCTTT.

The chain is built from TRBV18 and TRBJ2-2, with 9 bases fitting TRBD2. V was pared by 2 bases and J by 7 bases, with 11 bases of the junction left unmatched. In germline, CDR1 is KGHSH, CDR2 LQKENI. CDR3 length: 17 residues. The CDR3 DNA is TGTGCCAGCTCACCAGTGTGGAGCGGGGGGCGAAGCGGGGAGCTGTTTTTT. Protein: CASSPVWSGGRSGELFF. The full variable domain, rest sourced from reference TRBV18 and TRBJ2-2, is NAGVMQNPRHLVRRRGQEARLRCSPMKGHSHVYWYRQLPEEGLKFMVYLQKENIIDESGMPKERFSAEFPKEGPSILRIQQVVRGDSAAYFCASSPVWSGGRSGELFFGEGSRLTVL.

This chain uses TRBV5-1 with TRBJ2-1; 10 nucleotides agree with TRBD2. The CDR3 is 16 amino acids. Germline CDR1 is SGHRS and CDR2 is YFSETQ. The V gene end was trimmed by 5 bases and the J gene end by 3 bases; junction bases not matched to a gene: 8. CDR3 sequence (DNA): TGCGCCAGCAGATCGGCAGCGGGAGGGGGCTACAATGAGCAGTTCTTC. It specifies CASRSAAGGGYNEQFF. The variable domain in full, completed from reference TRBV5-1 and TRBJ2-1, reads KAGVTQTPRYLIKTRGQQVTLSCSPISGHRSVSWYQQTPGQGLQFLFEYFSETQRNKGNFPGRFSGRQFSNSRSEMNVSTLELGDSALYLCASRSAAGGGYNEQFFGPGTRLTVL.